This T cell receptor (beta chain) was captured by sequencing in a study of T-cell reconstitution after alpha-beta-depleted transplantation in children. TCRbeta library preparation incorporated unique molecular identifiers. TCRdb recomputed calls from the PCR reads with MiXCR, one row per CDR3 protein. The table shows roughly 180,000 distinct CDR3 sequences, with roughly 15% occurring only once. Germline values: CDR1 MNHEY, CDR2 SVGEGT. Trimming at V came to 4 bases and at J to 5 bases, leaving 3 bases not matched to a gene. The CDR3 loop spans 15 amino acids. The gene calls are TRBV6-2 or TRBV6-3 and TRBJ2-5; TRBD2 aligns across 14 bases. The origin of this receptor is a human donor who donated a stem cell graft to a child with acute lymphoblastic leukemia. The input for sequencing was PBMCs from the stem cell graft donor, taken from the stem cell graft. The CDR3 nucleotides read TGTGCCAGCAGTTTCGGACTAGCGGGAGGTGAGACCCAGTACTTC. Translating gives CASSFGLAGGETQYF.